This T cell receptor beta chain was captured by sequencing in a study of T cells in Graves' hyperthyroidism and ophthalmopathy. Study findings and constraints: Most expanded thyroid clonotypes above 0.001 also appeared in blood.

Germline trimming cut 3 bases from V and 4 bases from J; bases unmatched to any gene: 12. This CDR3 contains 17 residues. Germline V gene sequence: CDR1 SQVTM, CDR2 ANQGSEA. This clonotype was picked up a small number of times. Its antigen is not identified. RNA transcripts provided the source from which TCR beta CDR3 regions were amplified. With the HTBI primer set, the TCR CDR3 went through a first round of RT-PCR. TCRdb itself ran the multiplex PCR reads through MiXCR, one entry per CDR3 protein. Of under 350,000 distinct CDR3 sequences in the sample, approximately 26% were seen once. This chain uses TRBV29-1 with TRBJ2-5, with 12 bases that match TRBD2. The clonotype was recovered from a man aged 35-49 years with Graves' hyperthyroidism that later progressed to Graves' ophthalmopathy. The specimen was blood. CDR3 bases: TGCAGCGTTGAGGGAGGGCTAGCGGGAGGGCCGGGAGAGACCCAGTACTTC. Its translation is CSVEGGLAGGPGETQYF.